Following are 17 T cell receptor beta chains from one sample sequenced in a study of blood T cell repertoires in COVID-19. TCRdb's table, derived via immunoSEQ multiplex PCR, lists solely in-frame clones and lacks some. Here the sample spans fewer than 300,000 clones, 87% being singletons. What was sequenced was peripheral blood. These receptors were obtained from a woman aged 50 to 60 with acute or convalescent COVID-19.

This chain connects TRBV27 to TRBJ2-4; a possible D gene is TRBD1 (7 bases). V was trimmed by 0 bases and J by 8 bases, leaving 20 bases between them. Germline CDR1 and CDR2: MNHEY and SMNVEV (reference sequence). The CDR3 totals 17 residues. CDR3 coding DNA: TGTGCCAGCAGTTTATCGATGGCAGGGGGAGGTAGGGACATTCAGTACTTC. This codes for CASSLSMAGGGRDIQYF.

The rearrangement links TRBV2 to TRBJ2-1; unclear D gene. This CDR3 is built from 14 residues. In germline, CDR1 is SNHLY, CDR2 FYNNEI. Trimming pared 6 bases from V and 5 bases from J, leaving 14 bases between. The CDR3 region has the DNA TGTGCCAGCAGGCCCTCGGTAGTAAACAATGAGCAGTTCTTC. Translated: CASRPSVVNNEQFF.

The rearrangement links TRBV6-1 to TRBJ1-2, with 10 bases identical to TRBD1. Germline CDR1 and CDR2: MNHNS and SASEGT. Trimming took 1 base from V and 4 from J; bases not matched to a gene: 9. CDR3 length: 17 residues. The CDR3 reads CASSEGTETGGVYGYTF. CDR3 DNA: TGTGCCAGCAGTGAAGGAACCGAGACAGGGGGCGTCTATGGCTACACCTTC.

V is TRBV4-1 and J is TRBJ1-1; D remains ambiguous. Germline loops: CDR1 MGHRA, CDR2 YSYEKL. The CDR3 is 15 amino acids. With 1 base removed from V and 3 bases from J, the gap between germline ends came to 12 bases. CDR3 sequence (DNA): TGCGCCAGCAGCCAAGTCAGTAGGGAGTACACTGAAGCTTTCTTT. Translated, it gives CASSQVSREYTEAFF.

The V call is TRBV5-8, the J call TRBJ2-3, with TRBD1 identical over 9 bases. CDR1 is SGHTS and CDR2 is YDEGEE in the germline V gene. The CDR3 has 14 amino acids. The V gene end was trimmed by 6 bases and the J gene end by 6 bases; junction bases not matched to a gene: 8. The CDR3 loop reads CASIRRTGVDTQYF. The CDR3 nucleotides read TGTGCCAGCATCCGCAGGACAGGGGTGGATACGCAGTATTTT.

The genes are TRBV4-2 and TRBJ1-5; D is undetermined. Germline V gene sequence: CDR1 LGHNA, CDR2 YNFKEQ. This CDR3 spans 16 amino acids. With 1 base removed from V and 5 bases from J, the gap between germline ends came to 15 bases. For the CDR3, the DNA is TGTGCCAGCAGCCAAGGACACGCTGGAGGGTATCAGCCCCAGCATTTT. This encodes CASSQGHAGGYQPQHF.

The V call is TRBV5-1, the J call TRBJ1-3, with D possibly TRBD1 on 6 matching bases. The germline V gene has CDR1 SGHRS and CDR2 YFSETQ. This CDR3 has 16 residues. The V gene lost 3 bases and the J gene lost 0 bases, with 13 bases spanning the gap. The CDR3 here is CASSSRGPDSGNTIYF. CDR3 bases: TGCGCCAGCAGCTCCAGGGGTCCAGACTCTGGAAACACCATATATTTT.

The chain uses TRBV3-1 (or the pseudogene TRBV3-2) and TRBJ2-6, with 7 bases matching TRBD1. Germline trimming cut 4 bases from V and 0 bases from J; bases unmatched to any gene: 9. Germline CDR1 and CDR2: LGHDT and YNNKEL (reference sequence). This CDR3 is built from 18 residues. Here the CDR3 DNA reads TGTGCCAGCAGCCCACAGGGGTTAGGGAGCTCTGGGGCCAACGTCCTGACTTTC. Translated, it gives CASSPQGLGSSGANVLTF.

The chain has TRBV3-1 (or the pseudogene TRBV3-2) and TRBJ2-1; D perhaps matches TRBD2 (6 bases). Trimming left V 1 base short and J 10 bases short, with 8 bases between. CDR3 size: 12 residues. Germline CDR1 reads LGHDT; CDR2 reads YNNKEL (reference sequence). The DNA for the CDR3 is TGTGCCAGCAGCCAAGGGGGGGTGGAGCAGTTCTTC. Its protein is CASSQGGVEQFF.

The chain combines TRBV7-3 with TRBJ2-1; tentative D call: TRBD1 (6 bases). Germline V lookup: CDR1 SGHTA, CDR2 FQGTGA. The CDR3 has 17 residues. Trimming took 2 bases from V and 7 from J, leaving 21 bases between them. CDR3 loop: CASSLSHRAHAFNEQFF. The CDR3 DNA reads as TGTGCCAGCAGCTTATCCCACAGGGCCCATGCTTTTAATGAGCAGTTCTTC.

Concerning this clone itself: Other DNA variants within this sample encode the same CDR3. The chain combines TRBV7-3 with TRBJ2-6; the D is unclear. The CDR3 spans 16 residues. CDR1 is SGHTA and CDR2 is FQGTGA in the germline V gene. With 2 bases removed from V and 1 base from J, the gap between germline ends came to 9 bases. CDR3 loop: CASSLEGASGANVLTF. The CDR3 region has the DNA TGTGCCAGCAGCTTAGAAGGAGCTTCTGGGGCCAACGTCCTGACTTTC.

This clone was seen a single time. V usage is TRBV27 and J usage is TRBJ1-5, with a tentative D call TRBD1 (6 bases). The CDR3 length is 17 residues. The V end was cut by 3 bases, the J end by 2 bases, with 17 bases between. Per germline, CDR1 MNHEY and CDR2 SMNVEV (reference sequence). CDR3: CASSFTGLLLGNQPQHF. CDR3 DNA sequence: TGTGCCAGCAGTTTTACAGGGTTACTACTGGGCAATCAGCCCCAGCATTTT.

The rearrangement joins TRBV6-1 to TRBJ1-5; 7 nucleotides align to TRBD1. The junction had 11 bases not matched to a gene; V was cut back by 3 bases and J by 9 bases. There are 15 residues in the CDR3. Per the germline V gene, CDR1 is MNHNS and CDR2 is SASEGT. The CDR3 DNA sequence: TGTGCCAGCAGTGAGACGGGACAGTCGTTAGGGCCCCAGCATTTT. Protein product: CASSETGQSLGPQHF.

V usage is TRBV11-2 and J usage is TRBJ1-4; tentative D call: TRBD1 (5 bases). The CDR3 extends over 15 amino acids. The V gene lost 1 base and the J gene lost 10 bases, with 16 bases spanning the gap. Germline CDR1 reads SGHAT; CDR2 reads FQNNGV. CDR3 sequence: CASSLALGGWRKLFF. The CDR3 DNA is TGTGCCAGCAGCTTAGCTCTGGGGGGTTGGCGAAAACTGTTTTTT.

In its sample, this clone was seen a few times. The V gene is TRBV7-2, the J gene TRBJ1-4; 7 nucleotides match TRBD1. Germline CDR1 reads SGHTA; CDR2 reads FQGNSA. The CDR3 totals 14 residues. Trimming cost V 4 bases and J 7 bases; bases outside gene matches: 6. The CDR3 region is CASSYGPGGEKLFF. The DNA for the CDR3 is TGTGCCAGCAGCTACGGTCCAGGGGGTGAAAAACTGTTTTTT.

As to this clone: Other DNA sequences in the same sample also yield this CDR3. This sequence joins TRBV7-9 and TRBJ2-1; tentative D call: TRBD1 (5 bases). Trimming took 0 bases from V and 4 from J, leaving 7 bases between them. The CDR3 runs 14 residues. The germline gives CDR1 SEHNR, CDR2 FQNEAQ (reference sequence). The CDR3 DNA follows: TGTGCCAGCAGCTTAGCAACAGGTTACAATGAGCAGTTCTTC. Amino acid sequence: CASSLATGYNEQFF. Together with reference TRBV7-9 and TRBJ2-1, the CDR3 gives the full variable domain: DTGVSQNPRHKITKRGQNVTFRCDPISEHNRLYWYRQTLGQGPEFLTYFQNEAQLEKSRLLSDRFSAERPKGSFSTLEIQRTEQGDSAMYLCASSLATGYNEQFFGPGTRLTVL.

The chain joins TRBV12-3 or TRBV12-4 to TRBJ1-2; D is undetermined. V was trimmed by 6 bases and J by 5 bases, leaving 4 bases between them. The CDR3 spans 10 residues. CDR3 amino acids: CASSRYGYTF. CDR3 nucleotide sequence: TGTGCCAGCAGCCGGTATGGCTACACCTTC.